The table lists the clone carrying this TCR beta chain with many counts. Its antigen is unidentified. The PBMCs had their origin in roughly 10 ml of fresh peripheral blood. The record originates from a study of T cells in Graves' hyperthyroidism and ophthalmopathy. Overall study results and limits: Most thyroid clonotypes that were expanded above 0.001 also turned up in blood.

TCR beta CDR3 regions were amplified from RNA transcripts. HTBI primers were the set used in a first-round RT-PCR of the TCR CDR3. TCRdb analysed the multiplex PCR reads with MiXCR anew, one entry per CDR3 protein. Among over 250,000 distinct CDR3 sequences, about 20% were seen once, and the ten largest hold about 60%. Between the trimmed V and J ends, which lost 2 bases and 1 base, there was a span of 8 bases. Germline CDR1 and CDR2: DFQATT and SNEGSKA (reference sequence). The CDR3 is 13 residues long. The TCR sequence derives from a man under 40 with Graves' ophthalmopathy. The genes are TRBV20-1 and TRBJ1-1; the D is unclear. Input material: blood. CDR3 sequence reads: CSARLPQNTEAFF. Here the CDR3 DNA reads TGCAGTGCTAGATTACCCCAGAACACTGAAGCTTTCTTT.